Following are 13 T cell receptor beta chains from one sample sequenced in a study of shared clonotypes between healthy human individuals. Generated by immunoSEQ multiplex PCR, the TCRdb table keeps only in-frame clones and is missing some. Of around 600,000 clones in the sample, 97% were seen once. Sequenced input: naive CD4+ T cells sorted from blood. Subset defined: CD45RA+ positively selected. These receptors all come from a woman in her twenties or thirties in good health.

CDR3 amino acids: CASSQVQQGADEQYF. DNA for the CDR3: TGCGCCAGCAGCCAAGTACAACAGGGGGCGGACGAGCAGTACTTC. The chain employs TRBV4-1 and TRBJ2-5; TRBD1 aligns across 9 bases. The J call may be mistaken, given a closer DNA end match to TRBJ2-7. The CDR3 totals 15 residues. Germline CDR1 reads MGHRA; CDR2 reads YSYEKL.

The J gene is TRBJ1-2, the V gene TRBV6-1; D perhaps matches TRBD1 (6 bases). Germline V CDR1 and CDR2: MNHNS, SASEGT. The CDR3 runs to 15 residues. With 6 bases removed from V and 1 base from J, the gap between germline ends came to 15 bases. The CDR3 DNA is TGTGCCAGCAGGGTGACAGGAAATCTTAACTATGGCTACACCTTC. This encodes CASRVTGNLNYGYTF.

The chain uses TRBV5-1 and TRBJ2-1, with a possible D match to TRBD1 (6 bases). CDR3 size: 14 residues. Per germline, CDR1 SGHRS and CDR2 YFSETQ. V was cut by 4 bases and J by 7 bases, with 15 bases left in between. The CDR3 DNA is TGCGCCAGCAGCCCCCGACAGGTTCTAAATGAGCAGTTCTTC. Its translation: CASSPRQVLNEQFF.

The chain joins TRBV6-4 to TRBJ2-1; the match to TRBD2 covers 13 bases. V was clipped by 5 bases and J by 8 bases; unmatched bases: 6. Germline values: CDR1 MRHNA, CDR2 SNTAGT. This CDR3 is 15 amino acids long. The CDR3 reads CASSLLAGGPHEQFF. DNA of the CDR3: TGTGCCAGCAGTTTACTAGCGGGAGGGCCGCATGAGCAGTTCTTC.

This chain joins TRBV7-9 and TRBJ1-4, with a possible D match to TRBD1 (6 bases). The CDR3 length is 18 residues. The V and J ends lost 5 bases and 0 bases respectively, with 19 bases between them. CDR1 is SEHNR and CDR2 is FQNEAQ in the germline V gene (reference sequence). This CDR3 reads CASSHADSADATNEKLFF. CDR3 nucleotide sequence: TGTGCCAGCAGCCACGCGGACAGCGCAGATGCAACTAATGAAAAACTGTTTTTT.

CDR3 sequence: CASMGDYLTYNEQFF. CDR3 nucleotides: TGTGCCAGCATGGGGGACTACCTCACCTACAATGAGCAGTTCTTC. J is TRBJ2-1 and V is TRBV2, with 7 positions matching TRBD2. The CDR3 is 15 amino acids. V lost 7 bases, J lost 2 bases, and 8 bases stayed unmatched. Germline-derived CDR1 and CDR2 are SNHLY and FYNNEI.

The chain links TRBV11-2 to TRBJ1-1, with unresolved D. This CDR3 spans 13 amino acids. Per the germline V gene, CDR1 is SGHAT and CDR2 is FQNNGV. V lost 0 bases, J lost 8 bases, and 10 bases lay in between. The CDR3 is CASSLDLAAEAFF. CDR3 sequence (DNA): TGTGCCAGCAGCTTAGATCTGGCAGCCGAAGCTTTCTTT. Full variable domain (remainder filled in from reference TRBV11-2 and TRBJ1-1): EAGVAQSPRYKIIEKRQSVAFWCNPISGHATLYWYQQILGQGPKLLIQFQNNGVVDDSQLPKDRFSAERLKGVDSTLKIQPAKLEDSAVYLCASSLDLAAEAFFGQGTRLTVV.

In DNA, the CDR3 is TGTGCCAGCAGCCGGGGGAGGGAGGAGCAGTACTTC. This gives the protein CASSRGREEQYF. The rearrangement links TRBV7-8 to TRBJ2-7; TRBD2 matches 7 bases. The CDR3 has 12 residues. Germline CDR1 is SGHVS and CDR2 is FQNEAQ. V lost 5 bases to trimming and J lost 7 bases; unmatched junction nucleotides: 5.

CDR3 nucleotides: TGTGCCAGCAGTGAGGCGACGGAAAAGACGGATTCGCAGCATTTT. Amino acid sequence: CASSEATEKTDSQHF. This chain links TRBV6-4 with TRBJ1-5; D uncertain. The V and J ends lost 3 bases and 13 bases respectively, with 22 bases between them. From germline, CDR1 is MRHNA and CDR2 SNTAGT. This CDR3 region has 15 residues.

The CDR3 loop is CAISDSLGRSPETQYF. Here the CDR3 DNA reads TGTGCCATCAGTGACTCCCTGGGACGTTCCCCAGAGACCCAGTACTTC. V is TRBV10-3 and J is TRBJ2-5, with D perhaps being TRBD1 or TRBD2 (5 bases each). V was pared by 3 bases and J by 4 bases, with 18 bases between. CDR3 size: 16 residues. Germline V gives CDR1 ENHRY, CDR2 SYGVKD.

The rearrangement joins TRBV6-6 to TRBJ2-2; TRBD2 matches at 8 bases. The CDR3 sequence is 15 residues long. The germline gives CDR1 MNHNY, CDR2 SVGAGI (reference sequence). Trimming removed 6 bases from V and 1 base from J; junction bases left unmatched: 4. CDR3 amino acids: CASRGTRGNTGELFF. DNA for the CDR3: TGTGCCAGCAGAGGGACTAGAGGGAACACCGGGGAGCTGTTTTTT.

CDR3 region: CASSSDRGRRNIQYF. As DNA, the CDR3 is TGCGCCAGCAGTTCGGACAGGGGGAGGCGGAACATTCAGTACTTC. The V call is TRBV5-1, the J call TRBJ2-4; 10 bases match TRBD1. This CDR3 is 15 amino acids long. Germline CDR1 and CDR2: SGHRS and YFSETQ. The V gene end was trimmed by 5 bases and the J gene end by 7 bases; junction bases not matched to a gene: 9. The full variable domain, with the rest looked up from reference TRBV5-1 and TRBJ2-4, is KAGVTQTPRYLIKTRGQQVTLSCSPISGHRSVSWYQQTPGQGLQFLFEYFSETQRNKGNFPGRFSGRQFSNSRSEMNVSTLELGDSALYLCASSSDRGRRNIQYFGAGTRLSVL.

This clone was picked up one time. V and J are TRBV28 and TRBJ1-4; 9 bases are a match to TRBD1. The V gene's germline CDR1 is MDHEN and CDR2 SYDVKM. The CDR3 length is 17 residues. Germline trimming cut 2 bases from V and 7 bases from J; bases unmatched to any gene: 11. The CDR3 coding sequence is TGTGCCAGCAGTTTAAAGTTTCGCGGGACAGGGTCTGAAAAACTGTTTTTT. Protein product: CASSLKFRGTGSEKLFF.